This TCR beta chain was retrieved from a study of blood T cells in healthy people across ages. Overall study context: Through template switching, about one barcoded beta molecule was captured per two T cells, as measured in model experiments.

Combining a sample-barcoded 5' primer with a J-beta primer mix, a second PCR ran for about 7 to 11 cycles. MiXCR was run by TCRdb on the 5' RACE reads, yielding one entry per CDR3 protein. The table lists 760,000 or so distinct CDR3 sequences, roughly 25% of them singletons. The CDR3 is 15 amino acids. Germline CDR1 is KGHDR and CDR2 is SFDVKD. Trimming left V 0 bases short and J 5 bases short, with 11 bases between. Isolation per sample recovered at least 7 million PBMCs. This same sample was also taken into another study, of T cells of mothers and their children. From that second work: Relative to unrelated pairs, biologically related mother-child dyads exhibited marginally greater, non-significant overlap.

V is TRBV24-1 and J is TRBJ2-3, with D perhaps TRBD1 (6 bases). The sequencing input was blood. The receptor's source is a boy between 10 and 17 years old in good health. For the CDR3, the DNA is TGTGCCACCAGTGATTTGCGGCAGGGGCAAGATACGCAGTATTTT. Its protein product is CATSDLRQGQDTQYF.